Reported below is one T cell receptor beta chain. The method was immunoSEQ multiplex PCR; TCRdb's version includes in-frame clones alone and lacks a portion of them. The sample has approximately 35,000 clones; approximately 80% are singletons. The source of the sample is a study of regulatory and conventional T cells in RAG deficiency. CDR3 length: 15 amino acids. CDR1 and CDR2 from the germline V gene are SGHDT and YYEEEE. Trimming removed 3 bases at V and 2 bases at J, with 15 bases between. Blood CD4+ CD25-low CD127-high conventional T cells supplied the genomic DNA template. These data are also associated with another study on regulatory T cells. Per that study: Primers: 52 TRBV forward and 13 TRBJ reverse.

The chain joins TRBV5-6 to TRBJ2-7, with D tentatively TRBD2 (6 bases). Sequencing was done on a sample of CD4+ effector T cells sorted from blood. The source is a human donor in good health. CDR3 residues: CASSSPMGGTYEQYF. CDR3 coding DNA: TGTGCCAGCAGCTCGCCAATGGGGGGTACCTACGAGCAGTACTTC.